Listed here is a single T cell receptor beta chain. The entry originates in a study of shared T cell receptors in the human thymus. V lost 0 bases, J lost 4 bases, and 12 bases lay in between. Germline CDR1 MGHRA, CDR2 YSYEKL. This CDR3 contains 15 residues. Clones were sequenced by immunoSEQ multiplex PCR, and TCRdb holds only the in-frame ones, with some missing. The sample shows some 700,000 clones, approximately 85% of them seen only once. A further study also used this sample, focusing on human thymus T cells.

Sequenced sample: thymocytes. The source of this sequence is a girl under two years old with a congenital heart defect. The V gene is TRBV4-1, the J gene TRBJ2-5, with a possible D match to TRBD1 (6 bases). CDR3 in DNA: TGCGCCAGCAGCCAAGATCTCGGGGACACAGAGACCCAGTACTTC. Protein: CASSQDLGDTETQYF.